Sequencing of this T cell receptor beta chain was carried out in a study of cytomegalovirus exposure and HLA in healthy donors. The germline V gene encodes CDR1 MNHEY and CDR2 SMNVEV (reference sequence). There are 15 residues in the CDR3. The V end was cut by 6 bases, the J end by 2 bases, with 16 bases between. Primers for the PCR totalled 60 Vbeta and 13 Jbeta. TCRdb's copy holds only in-frame clones and misses some; the assay was immunoSEQ multiplex PCR. The data contain approximately 150,000 clones, around 79% of them seen just once; the ten biggest clones take up about 0.64%. Study-level results: In a later analysis, several top co-occurrence clusters appeared linked to parvovirus B19, influenza, CMV and Epstein-Barr virus. Most TCR beta V segments were productive about 87% or about 30% of the time in an earlier analysis. CMV serostatus stood as the only immune exposure information on hand.

Worth noting for this clone: Its antigen is still unknown.

The source is a male donor in good health and CMV-seronegative. This chain links TRBV27 with TRBJ1-1; D might be TRBD1 (5 bases). Sequencing was performed on PBMCs. The CDR3 here is CASRLQGGRNTEAFF. CDR3 DNA: TGTGCCAGCAGACTTCAGGGAGGGAGAAACACTGAAGCTTTCTTT.